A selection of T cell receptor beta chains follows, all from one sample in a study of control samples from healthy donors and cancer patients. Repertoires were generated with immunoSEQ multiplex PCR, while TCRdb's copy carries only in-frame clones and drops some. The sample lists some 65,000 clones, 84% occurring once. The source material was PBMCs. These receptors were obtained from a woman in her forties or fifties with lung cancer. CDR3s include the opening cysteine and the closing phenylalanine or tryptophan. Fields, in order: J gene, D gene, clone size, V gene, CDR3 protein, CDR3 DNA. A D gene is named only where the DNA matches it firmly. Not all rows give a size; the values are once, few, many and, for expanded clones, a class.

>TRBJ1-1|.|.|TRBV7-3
CASKVQSNTEAFF
TGTGCCAGCAAGGTACAGTCGAACACTGAAGCTTTCTTT
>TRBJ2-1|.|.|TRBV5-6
CASSEGTGLYNEQFF
TGTGCCAGCAGCGAGGGGACTGGGCTCTACAATGAGCAGTTCTTC
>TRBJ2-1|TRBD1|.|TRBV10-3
CAISDSDRAQFF
TGTGCCATCAGTGATTCGGACAGGGCTCAGTTCTTC
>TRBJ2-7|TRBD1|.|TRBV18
CASSPGQGTYEQYF
TGTGCCAGCTCACCCGGACAGGGGACCTACGAGCAGTACTTC
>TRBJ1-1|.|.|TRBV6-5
CASSYGVDTEAFF
TGTGCCAGCAGTTACGGGGTCGACACTGAAGCTTTCTTT
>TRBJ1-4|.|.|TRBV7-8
CATRGSTNEKLFF
TGTGCCACCCGGGGGTCAACTAATGAAAAACTGTTTTTT
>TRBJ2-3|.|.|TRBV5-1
CASSPPAGSTDTQYF
TGCGCCAGCAGCCCACCTGCGGGGAGCACAGATACGCAGTATTTT
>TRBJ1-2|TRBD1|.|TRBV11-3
CASSLEGRGGDYGYTF
TGTGCCAGCAGCTTAGAGGGTCGAGGGGGCGACTATGGCTACACCTTC
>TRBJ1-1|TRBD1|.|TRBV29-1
CSVIIRDRGWNTEAFF
TGCAGCGTTATAATCCGGGACAGGGGGTGGAACACTGAAGCTTTCTTT
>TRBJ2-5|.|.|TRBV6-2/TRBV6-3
CASSFSFWEAGETQYF
TGTGCCAGCAGTTTCTCATTCTGGGAAGCCGGGGAGACCCAGTACTTC
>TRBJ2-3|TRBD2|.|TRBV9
CASSVVSGGTDTQYF
TGTGCCAGCAGCGTAGTTAGCGGGGGCACAGATACGCAGTATTTT
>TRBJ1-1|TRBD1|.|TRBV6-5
CASSWDRVAEAFF
TGTGCCAGCAGCTGGGACAGGGTCGCCGAAGCTTTCTTT
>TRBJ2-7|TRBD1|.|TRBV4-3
CASSQATGAYYEQYF
TGCGCCAGCAGCCAAGCTACAGGGGCCTACTACGAGCAGTACTTC
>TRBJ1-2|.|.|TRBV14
CASSHLGRAGYTF
TGTGCCAGCAGCCACCTAGGAAGGGCCGGCTACACCTTC
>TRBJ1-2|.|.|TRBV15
CATSRATSDYGYTF
TGTGCCACCAGCAGAGCGACCAGCGACTATGGCTACACCTTC
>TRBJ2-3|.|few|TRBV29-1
CSVDVQKRGRTDTQYF
TGCAGCGTTGACGTACAGAAAAGGGGCCGCACAGATACGCAGTATTTT
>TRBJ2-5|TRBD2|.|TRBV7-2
CASSSRLAGGPLETQYF
TGTGCCAGCAGCTCAAGACTAGCGGGGGGTCCCCTAGAGACCCAGTACTTC
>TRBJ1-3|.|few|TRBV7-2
CASSLRTGSGGNTIYF
TGTGCCAGCAGCCTGAGGACGGGTTCGGGGGGAAACACCATATATTTT
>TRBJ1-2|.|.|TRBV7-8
CASSSGDGRGYTF
TGTGCCAGCAGCTCGGGGGACGGCCGCGGCTACACCTTC